These 4 T cell receptor beta chains share one sample of origin, sequenced in a study of naive and memory T cell subsets. Four PCR rounds used nested alpha and beta constant region primers plus the SP2 primer. TCRdb called the 5' RACE reads again in MiXCR, with one record for every CDR3 protein. There are about 62,000 distinct CDR3 sequences in the sample; less than 10% occur only once, and 19% lies in the top ten. A UMI-containing oligonucleotide was joined by 3' ligation to the TCR cDNA template. All receptors derive from a female donor in good health.

V and J are TRBV6-2 or TRBV6-3 and TRBJ2-7; D is possibly TRBD2 (5 bases). The germline V gene encodes CDR1 MNHEY and CDR2 SVGEGT. This CDR3 has 14 residues. V gave up 6 bases and J gave up 0 bases, with 12 bases separating them. The CDR3 DNA sequence: TGTGCCAGCAGGGGCGTGGGGAGCTCCTACGAGCAGTACTTC. Its translation is CASRGVGSSYEQYF.

The rearrangement links TRBV12-3 or TRBV12-4 to TRBJ1-5, with 9 bases fitting TRBD1. CDR3 length: 17 residues. V shed 6 bases, J shed 0 bases, and the junction held 9 bases outside the gene matches. The CDR3 spells CASSPGTGTYSNQPQHF. The DNA for the CDR3 is TGTGCCAGCAGCCCCGGGACAGGGACCTATAGCAATCAGCCCCAGCATTTT.

The genes are TRBV5-5 and TRBJ2-1; D might be TRBD2 (6 bases). V was trimmed by 1 base and J by 3 bases, leaving 8 bases between them. The CDR3 loop spans 14 amino acids. Germline V lookup: CDR1 SGHKS, CDR2 YYEKEE (reference sequence). The CDR3 spells CASSLSTSYNEQFF. DNA of the CDR3: TGTGCCAGCAGCTTGTCGACTAGCTACAATGAGCAGTTCTTC.

This clonotype appeared many times. The chain couples TRBV6-4 to TRBJ1-4; D is possibly TRBD1 (5 bases). Trimming removed 3 bases from V and 6 bases from J, with 17 bases in between. The germline gives CDR1 MRHNA, CDR2 SNTAGT. The CDR3 has 16 residues. For the CDR3, the DNA is TGTGCCAGCAGTGAAGGGAACACCGGAGGGGATGAAAAACTGTTTTTT. Protein sequence: CASSEGNTGGDEKLFF.